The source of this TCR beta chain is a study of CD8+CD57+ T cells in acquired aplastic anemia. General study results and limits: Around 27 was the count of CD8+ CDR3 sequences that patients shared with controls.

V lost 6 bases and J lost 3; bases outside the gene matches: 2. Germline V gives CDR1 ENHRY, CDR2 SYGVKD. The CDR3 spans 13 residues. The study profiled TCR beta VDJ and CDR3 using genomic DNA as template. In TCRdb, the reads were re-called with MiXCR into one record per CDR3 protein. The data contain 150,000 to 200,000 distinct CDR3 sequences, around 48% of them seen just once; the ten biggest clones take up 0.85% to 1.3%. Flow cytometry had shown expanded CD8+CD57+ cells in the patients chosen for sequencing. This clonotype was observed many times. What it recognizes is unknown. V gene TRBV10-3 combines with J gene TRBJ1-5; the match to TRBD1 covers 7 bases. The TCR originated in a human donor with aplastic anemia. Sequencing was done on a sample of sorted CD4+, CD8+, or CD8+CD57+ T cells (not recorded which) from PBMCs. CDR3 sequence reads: CAIRGTANQPQHF. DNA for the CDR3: TGTGCCATCAGGGGGACAGCCAATCAGCCCCAGCATTTT.